The 29 T cell receptor beta chains reported below all come from one sample, sequenced in a study of tissue T cells after allogeneic stem cell transplantation. Time point defined: mouse harvest day 7 after allogeneic transplant. Tail vein injection delivered 10^7 T-cell-depleted bone marrow cells and 10^6 splenic CD5+ T cells. Generated by immunoSEQ multiplex PCR, the TCRdb table keeps only in-frame clones and is missing some. The sample yields more than 6,500 clones, 50% to 55% seen once. Source material: lymph node tissue. Receptor source: a female BALB/c mouse given C57BL/6 T cells with graft-versus-host disease after an allogeneic hematopoietic cell transplant.

Concerning this clone: Gene names and germline refer to mouse. The observed sequence ends 1 residue before the CDR3 terminus, with the missing tail filled in from the germline J gene. The chain carries TRBV24 and TRBJ2-7, with D possibly TRBD1 on 5 matching bases. The CDR3 is made up of 13 amino acids. Germline CDR1 KGHTA, CDR2 FRNEEI. V was clipped by 5 bases and J by 5 bases, with 13 bases between them. CDR3 protein: CASSKTGLDEQYF. The sequenced CDR3 bases are TGTGCCAGCAGTAAAACAGGATTGGATGAACAGTAC. The variable domain in full, completed from reference TRBV24 and TRBJ2-7, reads VAGVTQTPRYLVKEKGQKAHMSCSPEKGHTAFYWYQQNQKQELTFLISFRNEEIMEQTDLVKKRFSAKCSSNSRCILEILSSEEDDSALYLCASSKTGLDEQYFGPGTRLTVL.

Comment on this clone: Gene names are mouse gene names. With the read ending 1 residue before the CDR3 end, the germline J gene is used to fill in that end. The V and J genes are TRBV26 and TRBJ1-3, with D possibly being TRBD1 (6 bases). Trimming shortened V by 4 bases and J by 0 bases, and 16 bases separated the two germline ends. The CDR3 runs to 17 residues. CDR1 and CDR2 (germline): KGHPV, FQNQEV (reference sequence). The CDR3 DNA, read in part, is TGTGCCAGCAGTCCCGGGGCAGGGGACAATTCTGGAAATACGCTCTAT. This gives the protein CASSPGAGDNSGNTLY. The entire CDR3 reads CASSPGAGDNSGNTLYF.

Of note for this clone: Here the gene names and germline are mouse. The read comes to an end 1 residue before the CDR3 does, leaving the germline J gene to fill in the end. V gene TRBV26 combines with J gene TRBJ2-1; 9 bases fit TRBD2. The germline CDR1 and CDR2 sequences are KGHPV and FQNQEV (reference sequence). The junction had 3 bases not matched to a gene; V was cut back by 6 bases and J by 3 bases. There are 14 residues in the CDR3. The DNA read from the CDR3 is TGTGCCAGCAGAAGACTGGGGGTCTATGCTGAGCAGTTC. This gives the protein CASRRLGVYAEQF. The entire CDR3 is CASRRLGVYAEQFF.

Concerning this clone: The gene symbols are mouse symbols. The read ends 1 residue before the CDR3 terminus; that terminus is restored from the germline J gene. This sequence joins TRBV5 and TRBJ1-5; D perhaps matches TRBD1 (6 bases). The V gene lost 2 bases and the J gene lost 3 bases, with 8 bases spanning the gap. CDR3 length: 14 residues. In germline, CDR1 is LGHNA, CDR2 YNLKQL (reference sequence). The CDR3 sequence is CASSQNRVNQAPLF. Partial CDR3 DNA: TGTGCCAGCAGCCAAAACAGGGTCAACCAGGCTCCGCTT.

Turning to this clone: The gene symbols are mouse symbols. The CDR3 end lies 1 residue beyond the end of the read and is filled in from the germline J gene. This sequence joins TRBV1 and TRBJ2-4, with D possibly TRBD1 on 6 matching bases. This CDR3 is 12 amino acids long. Per the germline V gene, CDR1 is NSQYPW and CDR2 is LRSPGD (reference sequence). Trimming took off 5 bases at V and 4 bases at J, with 7 bases between the two ends. CDR3: CTCSHRENTLYF. Incomplete CDR3 DNA: TGCACCTGCAGTCACAGGGAAAACACCTTGTAC. Looking up the rest from reference TRBV1 and TRBJ2-4 gives the full variable domain: VTLLEQNPRWRLVPRGQAVNLRCILKNSQYPWMSWYQQDLQKQLQWLFTLRSPGDKEVKSLPGADYLATRVTDTELRLQVANMSQGRTLYCTCSHRENTLYFGAGTRLSVL.

Note on this clone: Mouse gene names and germline throughout. The CDR3 end is not reached by the read, which stops 1 residue before it; the germline J gene fills it in. The V and J genes are TRBV2 and TRBJ2-7; maybe TRBD1 (6 bases). Trimming cost V 1 base and J 3 bases, with 7 bases left between them. The CDR3 is made up of 13 amino acids. The V gene's germline CDR1 is LGHNA and CDR2 YSYQKL. CDR3 residues: CASSQAGHYEQYF. Incomplete CDR3 DNA: TGTGCCAGCAGCCAAGCGGGACACTATGAACAGTAC.

With regard to this clone: All gene names here are mouse names. Read sequence stops 1 residue before the CDR3 end, and the germline J gene provides the missing end. The V call is TRBV12-2, the J call TRBJ2-3; TRBD1 might be the D (6 bases). In germline, CDR1 is SGHLS, CDR2 HYDKME. Between the trimmed V and J ends, which lost 0 bases and 2 bases, there was a span of 8 bases. The CDR3 sequence is 14 residues long. This chain's CDR3 is CASSLSGDAETLYF. The CDR3 bases that were read are TGTGCCAGCTCTCTCTCAGGGGATGCAGAAACGCTGTAT. Using reference TRBV12-2 and TRBJ2-3 for the parts outside the CDR3, the full variable domain is NSGVVQSPRYIIKGKGERSILKCIPISGHLSVAWYQQTQGQELKFFIQHYDKMERDKGNLPSRFSVQQFDDYHSEMNMSALELEDSAVYFCASSLSGDAETLYFGSGTRLTVL.

Notes on this clone: Mouse names are used for the genes. The read gets to within 1 residue of the CDR3 end, and the germline J gene fills in the rest. This chain joins TRBV3 and TRBJ2-7; the D gene could be TRBD1 or TRBD2 (5 bases each). This CDR3 region has 14 residues. Trimming removed 4 bases from V and 0 bases from J, with 10 bases in between. The germline gives CDR1 SNHLY, CDR2 FYNGKV (reference sequence). CDR3 region: CASSWGRSSYEQYF. Partial CDR3 DNA: TGTGCCAGCAGCTGGGGACGGAGCTCCTATGAACAGTAC.

On this clone itself: The gene symbols are mouse symbols. The CDR3 end lies 1 residue beyond the end of the read and is filled in from the germline J gene. The rearrangement joins TRBV23 to TRBJ1-2; the table's D call, TRBD1, has no DNA check behind it. The V gene's germline CDR1 is KGHTA and CDR2 FQNQQP. This CDR3 region has 13 residues. CDR3: CSSSRQANSDYTF. CDR3 DNA (partial): TGCTCCAGCAGTCGACAAGCAAACTCCGACTACACC.

As concerns this clone: The listed genes are named as in mouse. CDR3 bases read: TGTGCCAGCAGTCTGACAAACCAAGACACCCAGTAC. It translates to CASSLTNQDTQY. The complete CDR3 protein is CASSLTNQDTQYF. This chain connects TRBV26 to TRBJ2-5, with D unresolved. Read coverage stops 1 residue before the CDR3 terminus; the germline J gene supplies the remainder. The V end was cut by 2 bases, the J end by 0 bases, with 3 bases between. Germline lookup yields CDR1 KGHPV and CDR2 FQNQEV (reference sequence). This CDR3 comprises 13 residues.

As for this clone: The genes are named according to mouse. The read is 1 residue too short to cover the CDR3 end, so that end is filled in from the germline J gene. The identical CDR3 is also encoded by other nucleotide sequences in the sample. The rearrangement uses TRBV17 and TRBJ2-7; 11 positions agree with TRBD2. The CDR3 is 12 amino acids. V trimming: 7 bases; J trimming: 7 bases; junction bases outside the gene matches: 3. CDR1 MNHDT and CDR2 YYDKIL come from the germline V gene. CDR3 DNA (partial): TGTGCTAGCAAGACTGGGGGGGGCGAACAGTAC. Protein product: CASKTGGGEQY. The full CDR3 protein is CASKTGGGEQYF.

In regard to this clone: The gene names given are mouse names. The read terminates 1 residue before the CDR3 end, so the remaining end is supplied by the germline J gene. Other DNA sequences from this sample encode an identical CDR3 as well. This chain links TRBV26 with TRBJ2-2; 7 positions agree with TRBD1. Germline V gene sequence: CDR1 KGHPV, CDR2 FQNQEV (reference sequence). With V trimmed by 4 bases and J by 2 bases, 1 base remained unmatched. CDR3 length: 14 amino acids. The CDR3 bases that were read are TGTGCCAGCAGTCCGGGACAGAACACCGGGCAGCTCTAC. It yields the protein CASSPGQNTGQLY. The full CDR3 reads CASSPGQNTGQLYF.

A remark on this clone: Mouse gene names apply. The CDR3 is cut off 1 residue early in the read; its end comes from the germline J gene. The J gene is TRBJ2-4, the V gene TRBV19, with D unclear. The V gene's germline CDR1 is FNHDT and CDR2 SITEND (reference sequence). The V end was cut by 3 bases, the J end by 0 bases, with 8 bases between. This CDR3 is 14 amino acids long. The CDR3 region is CASSTRISQNTLYF. CDR3 DNA, as far as it was read: TGTGCCAGCAGTACCCGGATCAGTCAAAACACCTTGTAC. The full variable domain, rest sourced from reference TRBV19 and TRBJ2-4, is GGIITQTPKFLIGQEGQKLTLKCQQNFNHDTMYWYRQDSGKGLRLIYYSITENDLQKGDLSEGYDASREKKSSFSLTVTSAQKNEMAVFLCASSTRISQNTLYFGAGTRLSVL.

There are a few counts of this clone. The listed genes are named as in mouse. The read stops 1 residue short of the end of the CDR3; the missing end is completed from the germline J gene. The chain employs TRBV26 and TRBJ2-5; D remains ambiguous. The CDR3 covers 13 residues. The V end lost 2 bases, the J end lost 2 bases, and 5 bases lay between the germline ends. Germline V gene data show CDR1 as KGHPV and CDR2 as FQNQEV (reference sequence). CDR3 sequence reads: CASSLTVQDTQYF. Incomplete CDR3 DNA: TGTGCCAGCAGTCTGACAGTCCAAGACACCCAGTAC.

This clone is categorized as medium-sized. Genes and germline come from the mouse. Sequencing ends 1 residue short of the CDR3 end; the germline J gene provides the rest. The chain is built from TRBV5 and TRBJ2-7; 12 bases are a match to TRBD2. Unmatched junction bases numbered 5, after V lost 4 bases and J lost 7 bases. Germline V CDR1 and CDR2: LGHNA, YNLKQL (reference sequence). The CDR3 has 14 residues. The CDR3 loop is CASSPDWGGWEQYF. The covered CDR3 bases are TGTGCCAGCAGCCCCGACTGGGGGGGCTGGGAACAGTAC.

This clone was seen more than once but under ten times. The gene names given are mouse names. The read comes to an end 1 residue before the CDR3 does, leaving the germline J gene to fill in the end. This chain links TRBV15 with TRBJ2-4; 13 positions agree with TRBD2. The V gene's germline CDR1 is SGHND and CDR2 FRSKSL. J was trimmed by 3 bases and V by 6 bases; bases with no gene match: 0. The CDR3 is made up of 14 amino acids. Incomplete CDR3 DNA: TGTGCCAGCAGGGACTGGGGGGGCCAAAACACCTTGTAC. It specifies CASRDWGGQNTLY. The whole CDR3 is CASRDWGGQNTLYF.

This clone was detected only a few times. The gene names given are mouse names. The read comes to an end 1 residue before the CDR3 does, leaving the germline J gene to fill in the end. The chain employs TRBV24 and TRBJ2-7, with 7 positions matching TRBD2. Germline CDR1 KGHTA, CDR2 FRNEEI. J gave up 0 bases and V 0 bases, and 2 bases lay outside the gene matches. This CDR3 contains 15 residues. The CDR3 spells CASSLYTGVSYEQYF. The sequenced part of the CDR3 DNA is TGTGCCAGCAGTCTGTATACTGGGGTCTCCTATGAACAGTAC.

Worth noting for this clone: Gene names are the mouse ones. The CDR3 is cut off 1 residue early in the read; its end comes from the germline J gene. This chain links TRBV26 with TRBJ1-4; TRBD1 matches at 12 bases. CDR1 and CDR2 (germline): KGHPV, FQNQEV (reference sequence). The CDR3 sequence is 14 residues long. With V trimmed by 6 bases and J by 7 bases, 3 bases remained unmatched. The DNA read from the CDR3 is TGTGCCAGCAGGGGACAGGGGGCCGGCGAAAGATTATTT. Translated, it gives CASRGQGAGERLF. The full CDR3 protein reads CASRGQGAGERLFF.

On this clone: Genes and germline come from the mouse. The covered CDR3 bases are TGTGCCAGCTCTCTCGAGAACAATTCTGGAAATACGCTCTAT. Encoded protein: CASSLENNSGNTLY. The whole CDR3 sequence is CASSLENNSGNTLYF. V gene TRBV12-2 combines with J gene TRBJ1-3; no firm D call. With the read ending 1 residue before the CDR3 end, the germline J gene is used to fill in that end. CDR3 length equals 15 residues. Germline V gives CDR1 SGHLS, CDR2 HYDKME. The V end was cut by 0 bases, the J end by 0 bases, with 8 bases between.

A word on this clone: Any gene name here is a mouse gene name. The CDR3 sequence is CASSPGTGGDTQYF. The sequenced part of the CDR3 DNA is TGTGCCAGCAGCCCCGGGACAGGGGGAGACACCCAGTAC. The chain uses TRBV5 and TRBJ2-5; 11 bases line up with TRBD1. The read ends 1 residue before the CDR3 terminus; that terminus is restored from the germline J gene. CDR1 and CDR2 (germline): LGHNA, YNLKQL (reference sequence). V dropped 4 bases and J dropped 5; count of bases not matched to a gene: 2. The CDR3 runs to 14 residues.

Comments on this clone: The genes and germline here are from mouse. The CDR3 end is not reached by the read, which stops 1 residue before it; the germline J gene fills it in. The V and J genes are TRBV3 and TRBJ1-2; no firm D call. V was shortened by 5 bases and J by 2 bases, with 6 bases between the two germline ends. This CDR3 comprises 12 residues. Germline V gene lookup returns CDR1 SNHLY and CDR2 FYNGKV (reference sequence). CDR3 residues: CASSRSNSDYTF. The covered CDR3 bases are TGTGCCAGCAGCCGCAGTAACTCCGACTACACC. Variable domain in full (rest from reference TRBV3 and TRBJ1-2): GPKVLQIPSHQIIDMGQMVTLNCDPVSNHLYFYWYKQILGQQMEFLVNFYNGKVMEKSKLFKDQFSVERPDGSYFTLKIQPTALEDSAVYFCASSRSNSDYTFGSGTRLLVI.

By proportion, this clone is large. The listed genes are named as in mouse. The CDR3 is cut off 1 residue early in the read; its end comes from the germline J gene. The chain has TRBV16 and TRBJ2-7; no clear D. The V gene's germline CDR1 is SGHSA and CDR2 FRNQAP. The CDR3 runs 10 residues. Trimming stripped 6 bases from V and 4 bases from J, with 4 bases between. CDR3 sequence reads: CASRGYEQYF. The sequenced CDR3 bases are TGTGCAAGCAGGGGTTATGAACAGTAC.

In regard to this clone: Genes and germline are mouse. The read stops 1 residue short of the end of the CDR3; the missing end is completed from the germline J gene. The chain employs TRBV26 and TRBJ1-2, with TRBD1 as a possible D gene (5 bases). Trimming took 4 bases from V and 5 from J, leaving 8 bases between them. The germline gives CDR1 KGHPV, CDR2 FQNQEV (reference sequence). The CDR3 has 12 residues. CDR3 DNA, as far as it was read: TGTGCCAGCAGTCGGGGGGGATCCGACTACACC. This gives the protein CASSRGGSDYT. The full-length CDR3 reads as CASSRGGSDYTF.

This clone was detected only a few times. Genes and germline are mouse. CDR3: CASSLTVYEQYF. CDR3 DNA (partial): TGTGCCAGCAGTCTGACAGTCTATGAACAGTAC. This chain links TRBV26 with TRBJ2-7; D not certain. The read stops 1 residue short of the end of the CDR3; the missing end is completed from the germline J gene. The CDR3 runs to 12 residues. Germline-derived CDR1 and CDR2 are KGHPV and FQNQEV (reference sequence). The germline V and J ends were trimmed by 2 bases and 3 bases, with 5 bases remaining between them.

Concerning this clone itself: Genes and germline come from the mouse. The read is 1 residue too short to cover the CDR3 end, so that end is filled in from the germline J gene. The gene calls are TRBV16 and TRBJ1-5; D is ambiguous. V was trimmed by 3 bases and J by 6 bases, leaving 6 bases between them. CDR3 length equals 12 residues. Germline assignment: CDR1 SGHSA and CDR2 FRNQAP. The part of the CDR3 DNA that was read is TGTGCAAGCAGCTTCGGCGTCCAGGCTCCGCTT. It encodes CASSFGVQAPL. The whole CDR3 region reads CASSFGVQAPLF.

In its sample, this clone was seen a few times. Gene labels here are mouse ones. From the germline J gene comes the end of the CDR3, since the read stops 1 residue before it. The chain couples TRBV19 to TRBJ1-4; TRBD1 agrees at 8 bases. The CDR3 covers 14 residues. Germline V gene sequence: CDR1 FNHDT, CDR2 SITEND (reference sequence). V was clipped by 5 bases and J by 3 bases; unmatched bases: 3. This CDR3 is CASRWTGPNERLFF. The sequenced CDR3 bases are TGTGCCAGCAGATGGACAGGGCCCAACGAAAGATTATTT.

This clone appeared a few times. The genes are named according to mouse. The CDR3 end lies 1 residue beyond the end of the read and is filled in from the germline J gene. The chain recombines TRBV5 with TRBJ1-6, with a weak D call TRBD1 (6 bases). TRBJ1-6 qualifies as an ORF whose function is uncertain. From germline, CDR1 is LGHNA and CDR2 YNLKQL (reference sequence). The CDR3 is made up of 14 amino acids. Deletions cut 4 bases from V and 4 bases from J, with 8 bases between. CDR3 DNA (partial): TGTGCCAGCAGCCGCGGGACATATAATTCGCCCCTCTAC. Protein sequence: CASSRGTYNSPLY. The entire CDR3 is CASSRGTYNSPLYF.

This clone was seen only a few times. Each gene name is a mouse one. With the read ending 1 residue before the CDR3 end, the germline J gene is used to fill in that end. The chain recombines TRBV16 with TRBJ1-4; D not resolved. CDR1 is SGHSA, CDR2 FRNQAP, per germline. The CDR3 contains 14 residues. V was trimmed by 8 bases and J by 0 bases, leaving 10 bases between them. This CDR3 reads CASSRGISNERLFF. The sequenced part of the CDR3 DNA is TGTGCAAGCTCTAGAGGGATTTCCAACGAAAGATTATTT.

Concerning this clone itself: Gene names denote mouse genes. The DNA ends 1 residue before the CDR3 does, and the rest of the CDR3 is filled in from the germline J gene. The chain recombines TRBV20 with TRBJ2-2; D possibly corresponds to TRBD1 (6 bases). This CDR3 comprises 14 residues. The germline V and J ends were trimmed by 6 bases and 1 base, with 12 bases remaining between them. Germline lookup yields CDR1 GFQATS and CDR2 STVNSAI. This chain's CDR3 is CGASPGQNTGQLYF. Partial CDR3 DNA: TGTGGTGCCAGCCCGGGACAAAACACCGGGCAGCTCTAC.